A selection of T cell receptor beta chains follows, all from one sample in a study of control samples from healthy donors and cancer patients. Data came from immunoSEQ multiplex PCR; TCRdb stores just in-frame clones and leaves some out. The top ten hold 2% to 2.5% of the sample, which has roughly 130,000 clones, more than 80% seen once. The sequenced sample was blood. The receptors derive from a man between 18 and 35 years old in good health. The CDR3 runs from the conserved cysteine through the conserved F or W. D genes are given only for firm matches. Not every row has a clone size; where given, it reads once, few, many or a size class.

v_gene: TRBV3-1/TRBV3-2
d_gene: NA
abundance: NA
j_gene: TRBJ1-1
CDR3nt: TGTGCCAGCAGCCCCCGGTTAGCCGGAACTGAAGCTTTCTTT
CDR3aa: CASSPRLAGTEAFF

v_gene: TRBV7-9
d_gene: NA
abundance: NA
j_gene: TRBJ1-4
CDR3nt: TGTGCCAGCAGCTTAGCATCGGGTGAAAAACTGTTTTTT
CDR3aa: CASSLASGEKLFF

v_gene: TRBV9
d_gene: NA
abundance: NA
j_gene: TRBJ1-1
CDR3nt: TGTGCCAGCAGCGTAGATATGGGGCCCACTGAAGCTTTCTTT
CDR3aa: CASSVDMGPTEAFF

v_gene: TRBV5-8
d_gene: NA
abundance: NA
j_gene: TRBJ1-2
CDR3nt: TGTGCCAGCAGCTCGGACGAAGATGGCTACACCTTC
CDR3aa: CASSSDEDGYTF

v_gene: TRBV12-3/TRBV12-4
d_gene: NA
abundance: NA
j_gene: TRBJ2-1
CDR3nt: TGTGCCAGCAGTTCTATCTCGGGGAATGAGCAGTTCTTC
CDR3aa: CASSSISGNEQFF

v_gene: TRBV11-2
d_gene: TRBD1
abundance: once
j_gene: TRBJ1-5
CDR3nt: TGTGCCAGCAGCTTGGGGCAGGGGGCGGACCAGCCCCAGCATTTT
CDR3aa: CASSLGQGADQPQHF

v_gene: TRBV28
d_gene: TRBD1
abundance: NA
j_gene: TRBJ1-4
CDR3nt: TGTGCCACCGCAGGGGGCATTGGTGAAAAACTGTTTTTT
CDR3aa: CATAGGIGEKLFF

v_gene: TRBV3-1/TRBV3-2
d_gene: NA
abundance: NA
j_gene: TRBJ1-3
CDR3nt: TGTGCCAGCAGTCCTCAACAGGGAAACACCATATATTTT
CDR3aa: CASSPQQGNTIYF

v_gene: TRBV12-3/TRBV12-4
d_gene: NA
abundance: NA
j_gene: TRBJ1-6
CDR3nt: TGTGCCAGCAGGGGGAGGATTTCACCCCTCCACTTT
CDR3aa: CASRGRISPLHF

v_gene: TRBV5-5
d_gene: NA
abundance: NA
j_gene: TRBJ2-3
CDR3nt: TGTGCCAGCAGTTCCAACCAGGGGGGTACAGATACGCAGTATTTT
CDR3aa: CASSSNQGGTDTQYF

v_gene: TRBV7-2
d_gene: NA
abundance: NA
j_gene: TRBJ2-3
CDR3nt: TGTGCCAGCAGCAGTTGGGACTTAGATACGCAGTATTTT
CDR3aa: CASSSWDLDTQYF

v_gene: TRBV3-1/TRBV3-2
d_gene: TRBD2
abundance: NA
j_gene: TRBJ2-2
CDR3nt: TGTGCCAGCAGCGTGGGGAGCGGGGGGAACACCGGGGAGCTGTTTTTT
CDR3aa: CASSVGSGGNTGELFF

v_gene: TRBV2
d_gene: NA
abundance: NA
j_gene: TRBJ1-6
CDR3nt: TGTGCCAGCAGCTGGGACTCGAATTCACCCCTCCACTTT
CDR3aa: CASSWDSNSPLHF

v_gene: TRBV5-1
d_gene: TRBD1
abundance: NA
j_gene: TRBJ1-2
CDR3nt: TGCGCCAGCAGCCGAGGGACAGGGGCACAGTCCGATGGCTACACCTTC
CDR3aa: CASSRGTGAQSDGYTF

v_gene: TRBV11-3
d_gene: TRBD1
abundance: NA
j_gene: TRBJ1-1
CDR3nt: TGTGCCAGCAGCCGGGACAGCGATCTGGCTTTCTTT
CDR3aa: CASSRDSDLAFF

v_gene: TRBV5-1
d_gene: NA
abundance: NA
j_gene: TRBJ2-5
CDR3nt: TGCGCCAGCAGCTTGGGCGGACAGCAAGAGACCCAGTACTTC
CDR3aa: CASSLGGQQETQYF

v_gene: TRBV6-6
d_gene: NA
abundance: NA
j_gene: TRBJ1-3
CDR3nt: TGTGCCAGCAGTTCACACCCCGGGACAATTGGAAACACCATATATTTT
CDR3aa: CASSSHPGTIGNTIYF

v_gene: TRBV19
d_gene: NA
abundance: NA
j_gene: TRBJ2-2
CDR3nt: TGTGCCAGTAGTATAGCGACTATGAACACCGGGGAGCTGTTTTTT
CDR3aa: CASSIATMNTGELFF

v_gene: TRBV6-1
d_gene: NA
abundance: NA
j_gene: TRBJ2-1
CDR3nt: TGTGCCAGCAGTGAAGTTGGTACTTCGGCCTACAATGAGCAGTTCTTC
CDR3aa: CASSEVGTSAYNEQFF

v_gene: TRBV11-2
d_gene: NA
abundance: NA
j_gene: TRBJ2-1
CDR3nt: TGTGCCAGCAGCTTGGACGAAAGCTCCTACAATGAGCAGTTCTTC
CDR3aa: CASSLDESSYNEQFF

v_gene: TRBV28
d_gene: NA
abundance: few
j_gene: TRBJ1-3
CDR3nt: TGTGCCAGCAGTTTAGGTGGAAACACCATATATTTT
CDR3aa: CASSLGGNTIYF

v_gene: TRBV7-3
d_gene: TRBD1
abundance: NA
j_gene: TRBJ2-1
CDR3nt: TGTGCCAGCAGCTTGACAGGGGGCTCGGGTGAGCAGTTCTTC
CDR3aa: CASSLTGGSGEQFF

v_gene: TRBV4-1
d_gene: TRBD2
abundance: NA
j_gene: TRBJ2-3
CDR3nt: TGCGCCAGCAGCATAGCGGGACTAGCGGGAGATACGCAGTATTTT
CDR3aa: CASSIAGLAGDTQYF

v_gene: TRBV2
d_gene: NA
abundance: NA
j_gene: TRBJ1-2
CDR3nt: TGTGCCAGCAGGATCCCTCAGGAGGGTATAAGGGCTAACTATGGCTACACCTTC
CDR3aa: CASRIPQEGIRANYGYTF

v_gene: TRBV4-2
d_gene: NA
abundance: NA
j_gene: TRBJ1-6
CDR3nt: TGTGCCAGCAGCCAAGGAAATTCACCCCTCCACTTT
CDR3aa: CASSQGNSPLHF

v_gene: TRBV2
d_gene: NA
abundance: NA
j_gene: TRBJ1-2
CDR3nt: TGTGCCAGCAGTGAAGAATCTAGCCTAAGGGACTACACCTTC
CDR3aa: CASSEESSLRDYTF

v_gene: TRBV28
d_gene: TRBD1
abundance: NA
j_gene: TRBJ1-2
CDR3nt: TGTGCCAGCAGTTTGGGACAGGGGGACTATGGCTACACCTTC
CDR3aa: CASSLGQGDYGYTF

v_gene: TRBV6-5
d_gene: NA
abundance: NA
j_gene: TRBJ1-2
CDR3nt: TGTGCCAGCAGTTACTCTCCAGCTAACTATGGCTACACCTTC
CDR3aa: CASSYSPANYGYTF

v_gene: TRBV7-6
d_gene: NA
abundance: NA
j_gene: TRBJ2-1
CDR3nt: TGTGCCAGCAGCCCAAGGACAGACCCTGTTTTCGATGAGCAGTTCTTC
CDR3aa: CASSPRTDPVFDEQFF

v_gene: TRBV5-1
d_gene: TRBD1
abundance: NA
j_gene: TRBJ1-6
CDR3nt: TGCGCCAGCAGCTGGGGGACAGGCTCACCCCTCCACTTT
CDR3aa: CASSWGTGSPLHF

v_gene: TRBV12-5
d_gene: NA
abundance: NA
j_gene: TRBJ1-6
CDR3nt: TGTGCTAGTGGGGTTCCCGGAGGTAATTCACCCCTCCACTTT
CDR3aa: CASGVPGGNSPLHF

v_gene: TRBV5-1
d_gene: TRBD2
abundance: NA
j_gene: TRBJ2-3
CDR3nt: TGCGCCAGCAGCTTGGCGGGACTAGCGGGATCGTGGAGCACAGATACGCAGTATTTT
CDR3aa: CASSLAGLAGSWSTDTQYF

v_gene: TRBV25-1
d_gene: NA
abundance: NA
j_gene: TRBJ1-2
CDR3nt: TGTGCCAGCAGTGATCCGGGGGGTCCCTCCTTTGGCTACACCTTC
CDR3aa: CASSDPGGPSFGYTF

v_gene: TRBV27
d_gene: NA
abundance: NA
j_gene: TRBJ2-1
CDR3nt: TGTGCCACAAGTTTTTACTCCTACAATGAGCAGTTCTTC
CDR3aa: CATSFYSYNEQFF

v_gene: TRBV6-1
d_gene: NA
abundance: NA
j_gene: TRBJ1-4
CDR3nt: TGTGCCAGCAGTGAATTCGGAGTGGGTAATGAAAAACTGTTTTTT
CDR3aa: CASSEFGVGNEKLFF